This TCR beta chain comes out of a study of shared clonotypes between healthy human individuals. J gave up 5 bases and V 1 base, and 2 bases lay outside the gene matches. The germline V gene has CDR1 GTSNPN and CDR2 SVGIG (reference sequence). The CDR3 spans 15 residues. This table comes from immunoSEQ multiplex PCR, and its TCRdb copy is limited to in-frame clones, with some not included. The data show about 2 million clones, 85% to 95% seen once. Input material: naive CD4+ T cells sorted from blood. The subset denotes: CD45RA+ positively selected. The origin of this receptor is a man between 18 and 29 years old in good health. This chain links TRBV30 with TRBJ2-5; the match to TRBD2 covers 15 bases. The CDR3 here is CAWSGTSGRGETQYF. The CDR3 region has the DNA TGTGCCTGGAGTGGGACTAGCGGGAGGGGTGAGACCCAGTACTTC.